This T cell receptor (beta chain) was observed in a study of shared clonotypes between healthy human individuals (dated by TCRdb to 2020 to 2021). General notes on the study: The cohort included a few men and a couple of women between 18 and 49 years of age. For each donor, three plates each were used for CD4 naive and CD4 memory, two plates were used for CD8 naive, and one plate was used for CD8 memory. Between about 0.9 and 9 billion PBMCs per donor were obtained by leukapheresis. To increase sequencing depth and limit assay-specific biases, different laboratories used diverse techniques to prepare libraries and sequence TCR repertoires. To estimate repertoire size and how much clonotype sharing occurs between individuals, the study deeply sequenced the blood TCR repertoires of five healthy adults. Study-wide findings and limitations: Compared with non-shared clonotypes, clonotypes shared by all four sorted-subset donors had higher generation probabilities. The small number of donors limited the genetic and exposure-history diversity represented. Larger estimated clonotype richness was generally found for naive subsets than for memory subsets. About 4.5% of naive CD4, more than 3% of naive CD8, roughly 2.4% of memory CD4, and about 0.4% of memory CD8 clonotypes were shared across four donors. Incomplete sequencing was indicated by rarefaction of sorted-subset datasets, despite the large sequencing depth. Sampling was restricted to blood, and TCR repertoires in tissues likely differ from the TCR repertoires found in blood. Pairwise subsampling led to the expectation that sequencing depth would affect the degree of clonotype sharing among donors.

CD8 naive samples were obtained by positive selection for CCR7 among CD45RO-negative cells, yielding a CD45RA+CCR7+ population from which TemRA cells were excluded. Donors were healthy HIV-negative adults with no recently reported acute infections or vaccinations. Every donor was a Caucasian adult residing in Nashville, Tennessee, USA. Blood was obtained by leukapheresis, after which PBMCs were separated by Ficoll-Histopaque density gradient centrifugation and cryopreserved in liquid nitrogen vapor phase. Analytical flow cytometry was used to check the purity and quantity of each magnetically sorted T cell population. Each sorted fraction had its genomic DNA isolated and then quantified by UV absorbance on a Nanodrop 2000c. Using the deep immunoSEQ assay, TCR CDR3 regions were amplified from genomic DNA by multiplex PCR. Genomic DNA extracted from each cell subset was distributed evenly over all wells of several immunoSEQ 96-well plates, and each plate served as one replicate. For sorted subsets, each replicate PCR was loaded with 150 to 250 ng genomic DNA, equivalent to 25,000 to 35,000 T cell genomes. Purified libraries were measured with a Qubit 3.0 fluorometer, size-checked on a Bioanalyzer 2100, and measured again with the KAPA Library Quantification kit. Every immunoSEQ 96-well plate was sequenced on a dedicated single-read 150-cycle Illumina NextSeq 550 flow cell. As for how the authors treated the data: Because only junctional sequences without quality scores were contained in the immunoSEQ output, filtering matching that applied to full-length reads could not be performed. Sequences were annotated with PyIR, a Python wrapper for IgBLAST v1.9, and V/J genes and CDR3 were assigned using IMGT germline references. Reads with weak V/J assignments (E-value above 1e-6), missing CDR3, stop codons, out-of-frame junctions, or ambiguous translated residues were removed. V3J clonotypes were defined as sequences sharing the same inferred V gene, J gene, and CDR3 amino acid sequence. Percentage overlap between repertoires was computed as shared unique clonotypes divided by the size of the smaller repertoire. Three approaches were used to assess repertoire richness: RTK rarefaction, the Chao1 estimator, and Recon v2.1 estimates of unobserved clonotypes. Generation probabilities were computed with OLGA for all TCRbeta clonotypes obtained by the gDNA method from a handful of donors. TCRdb's version of the immuneACCESS table is confined to in-frame rearrangements and falls short of the full clone set. An unresolved V gene accounts for under half of the shortfall where checked; the remainder is of unknown origin. Clone size and the V and J calls come from that table; the DNA yielded D and trimming. Across this sample there are just over 2,000,000 clones, with around 96% seen only once. The ten largest clonotypes hold about 1.1% of the sample.

In regard to this clone: The antigen this receptor binds is unknown. There are no base qualities to consult, and no much larger clone falls within one base.

V loses 1 base of germline sequence and J loses 3 bases, and the interval between the two ends is 15 bases. From the cysteine through the phenylalanine, the CDR3 covers 17 amino acids. Left in the record is the CDR3 DNA by itself, 51 bases read in frame from the first base. CDR1 and CDR2 are read off the germline V gene as SGHVS and FQNEAQ. In this chain, TRBV7-8 is recombined with TRBJ1-4, with the D gene call left open. The clonotype originates from a man aged 18 to 30 in good health. Sequencing was done on a sample of naive CD8+ T cells sorted from blood. The sample's cell subset or site label is to be understood as: CD45RA+CCR7+. For the CDR3, the sequence is CASSLDVISVANEKLFF. The sequenced DNA is TGTGCCAGCAGCTTAGACGTCATCTCCGTGGCTAATGAAAAACTGTTTTTT.